One T cell receptor beta chain is described in this entry. These data belong to a study of T cell changes during pregnancy in multiple sclerosis. Produced via immunoSEQ multiplex PCR; TCRdb's table is partial and in-frame only. The sample shows 90,000 to 120,000 clones, around 93% of them seen only once. Germline trimming cut 6 bases from V and 4 bases from J; bases unmatched to any gene: 7. CDR3 length: 16 amino acids. From germline, CDR1 is MGHRA and CDR2 YSYEKL. The sequence derives from a female donor with multiple sclerosis, enrolled in a pregnancy study. The sequences come from peripheral blood, collected before pregnancy. The rearrangement joins TRBV4-1 to TRBJ2-3; 13 bases are shared with TRBD2. CDR3 nucleotides: TGCGCCAGCAGTCGACTAGCGGGAGGAGGTGCAGATACGCAGTATTTT. Its translation: CASSRLAGGGADTQYF.